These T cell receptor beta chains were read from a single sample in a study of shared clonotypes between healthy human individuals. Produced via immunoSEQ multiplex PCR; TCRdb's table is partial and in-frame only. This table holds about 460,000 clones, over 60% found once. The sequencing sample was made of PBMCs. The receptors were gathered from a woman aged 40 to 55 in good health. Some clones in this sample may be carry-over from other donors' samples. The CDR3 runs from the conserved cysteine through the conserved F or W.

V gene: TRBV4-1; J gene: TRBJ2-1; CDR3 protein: CASSQEAGLAGGPYNEQFF
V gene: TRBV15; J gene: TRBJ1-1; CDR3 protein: CATGVATAEAFF
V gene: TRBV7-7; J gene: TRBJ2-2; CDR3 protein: CASSPVSAGGFGELFF
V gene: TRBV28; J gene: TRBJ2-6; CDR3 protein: CASSSGTGITGANVLTF
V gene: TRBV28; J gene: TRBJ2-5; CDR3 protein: CASSPGRAQETQYF
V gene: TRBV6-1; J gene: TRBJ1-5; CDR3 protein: CASLDNSHQPQHF
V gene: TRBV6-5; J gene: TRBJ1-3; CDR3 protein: CASRKEPSGNTIYF
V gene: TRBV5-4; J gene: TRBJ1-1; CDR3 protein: CASSPYRGMAEAFF
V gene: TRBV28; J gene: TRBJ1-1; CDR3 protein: CASTPLTGFKFTEAFF
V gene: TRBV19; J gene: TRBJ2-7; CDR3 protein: CASSTGTTLYF
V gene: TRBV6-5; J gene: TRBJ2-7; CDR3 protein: CASSYADSYEQYF